The 23 T cell receptor beta chains below all came from one sample that was sequenced in a study of shared clonotypes between healthy human individuals (dated by TCRdb to about 2020). The protocol used for the library was the immunoSEQ multiplex PCR assay. Imported from immuneACCESS, the table was reduced by TCRdb to in-frame sequences with V and J called. These copies leave out some clones; in studies compared against another copy, an unresolved V gene accounts for under half, and the cause of the remainder is not known. Across this sample there are 950,000 to 1,100,000 clones, with around 82% seen only once. 0.5% to 0.65% of the sample is held by the ten biggest clonotypes. Sequenced material: memory CD4+ T cells from PBMCs. Taken with the paper, the label for cell subset or site translates to: CD45RA-negative fraction. These receptors were collected from a young man in good health. Some clones in this sample may be carry-over from other donors' samples.

The J gene is TRBJ2-1, the V gene TRBV6-6; TRBD1 matches 10 bases. The CDR3 spans 15 residues. Trimming cost V 2 bases and J 6 bases; bases outside gene matches: 4. Germline V lookup: CDR1 MNHNY, CDR2 SVGAGI (reference sequence). CDR3 residues: CASSYQGTGVNEQFF. CDR3 sequence (DNA): TGTGCCAGCAGTTACCAAGGGACAGGGGTCAATGAGCAGTTCTTC.

Here the CDR3 DNA reads TGTGCCAGCCGAAGAACGGGCGGATTTAACTATGGCTACACCTTC. This encodes CASRRTGGFNYGYTF. The chain uses TRBV27 and TRBJ1-2, with D uncertain. Germline V gene sequence: CDR1 MNHEY, CDR2 SMNVEV (reference sequence). Trimming pared 8 bases from V and 1 base from J, leaving 17 bases between. The CDR3 covers 15 residues.

This clone was detected only once. This chain uses TRBV23-1 with TRBJ2-7; 12 nucleotides line up with TRBD2. TRBV23-1 is designated an ORF whose function remains uncertain. The CDR3 runs to 16 residues. The junction had 4 bases not matched to a gene; V was cut back by 2 bases and J by 2 bases. Here the CDR3 DNA reads TGCGCCAGCAGTCAACAGCTAGCGGGGGGGACCTACGAGCAGTACTTC. Translation: CASSQQLAGGTYEQYF.

This clone has just one count. This chain links TRBV5-1 with TRBJ1-1; D is uncertain. The germline V gene encodes CDR1 SGHRS and CDR2 YFSETQ. Trimming cost V 5 bases and J 4 bases, with 21 bases left between them. This CDR3 has 16 residues. The CDR3 coding sequence is TGCGCCAGCAGGTTAAACGCGGGAGGAGTGGGCACTGAAGCTTTCTTT. This gives the protein CASRLNAGGVGTEAFF.

The chain recombines TRBV4-2 with TRBJ2-5; the match to TRBD2 covers 15 bases. The J call may be in error: the DNA end matches TRBJ2-7 better. The CDR3 totals 15 residues. Germline-derived CDR1 and CDR2 are LGHNA and YNFKEQ. DNA for the CDR3: TGTGCCAGCGGACCGGGACTAGCGGGAGGTAACGAGCAGTACTTC. This codes for CASGPGLAGGNEQYF.

As regards this clone: A read error may be the cause here, since a much bigger clone is one base away. This sample also contains other DNA sequences that code for the same CDR3. This chain links TRBV14 with TRBJ1-1; D unclear. Germline CDR1 and CDR2: SGHDN and FVKESK. The CDR3 length is 13 residues. Between the trimmed V and J ends, which lost 2 bases and 1 base, there was a span of 5 bases. The CDR3 nucleotides read TGTGCCAGCAGCCAACAGGCGAACACTGAAGCTTTCTTT. Its protein product is CASSQQANTEAFF. The full variable domain, rest sourced from reference TRBV14 and TRBJ1-1, is EAGVTQFPSHSVIEKGQTVTLRCDPISGHDNLYWYRRVMGKEIKFLLHFVKESKQDESGMPNNRFLAERTGGTYSTLKVQPAELEDSGVYFCASSQQANTEAFFGQGTRLTVV.

The V call is TRBV6-5, the J call TRBJ2-7; TRBD1 agrees at 10 bases. This CDR3 region has 14 residues. With V trimmed by 8 bases and J by 4 bases, 8 bases remained unmatched. The germline V gene encodes CDR1 MNHEY and CDR2 SVGAGI. The CDR3 DNA sequence: TGTGCCAGCTCTATGCGACAGGGGGCGTACGAGCAGTACTTC. This sequence encodes CASSMRQGAYEQYF.

The chain couples TRBV9 to TRBJ2-7; TRBD2 matches at 7 bases. The germline V gene has CDR1 SGDLS and CDR2 YYNGEE. The V gene end was trimmed by 0 bases and the J gene end by 2 bases; junction bases not matched to a gene: 11. The CDR3 is 17 residues long. DNA for the CDR3: TGTGCCAGCAGCGTAGGAATCCGGGAGGCCCCTCCCTACGAGCAGTACTTC. Amino acids: CASSVGIREAPPYEQYF.

This sequence joins TRBV18 and TRBJ2-7; D is possibly TRBD2 (5 bases). With 3 bases removed from V and 2 bases from J, the gap between germline ends came to 17 bases. The CDR3 has 16 amino acids. Looked up from germline, CDR1 is KGHSH and CDR2 is LQKENI. The CDR3 spells CASSPLPTLETYEQYF. Written as DNA, the CDR3 is TGTGCCAGCTCACCCCTCCCAACACTAGAGACCTACGAGCAGTACTTC.

CDR3 sequence (DNA): TGTGCCACCGGGACGGCGGGCACTGAAGCTTTCTTT. As protein: CATGTAGTEAFF. The chain is built from TRBV28 and TRBJ1-1; tentative D call: TRBD1 (5 bases). Between the trimmed V and J ends, which lost 10 bases and 4 bases, there was a span of 13 bases. Germline CDR1 reads MDHEN; CDR2 reads SYDVKM. This CDR3 spans 12 amino acids.

CDR3 loop: CASSPGLAGEREQFF. The CDR3 DNA reads as TGTGCCAGCAGCCCCGGACTAGCGGGAGAGCGAGAGCAGTTCTTC. V gene TRBV7-9 combines with J gene TRBJ2-1; TRBD2 aligns across 13 bases. The CDR3 consists of 15 residues. Germline loops: CDR1 SEHNR, CDR2 FQNEAQ (reference sequence). V shed 5 bases, J shed 10 bases, and the junction held 8 bases outside the gene matches. Using reference TRBV7-9 and TRBJ2-1 for the parts outside the CDR3, the full variable domain is DTGVSQNPRHKITKRGQNVTFRCDPISEHNRLYWYRQTLGQGPEFLTYFQNEAQLEKSRLLSDRFSAERPKGSFSTLEIQRTEQGDSAMYLCASSPGLAGEREQFFGPGTRLTVL.

This chain uses TRBV15 with TRBJ2-2; a weak D match, TRBD1 (6 bases). Germline V lookup: CDR1 LNHNV, CDR2 YYDKDF (reference sequence). The CDR3 length is 16 residues. V lost 3 bases and J 5 bases, leaving 16 bases between the germline ends. The CDR3 DNA sequence: TGTGCCACCAGCAGCCCACAGGGAATTGGTACCGGGGAGCTGTTTTTT. Amino acids: CATSSPQGIGTGELFF.

The rearrangement joins TRBV6-5 to TRBJ1-1, with D uncertain. Trimming took off 0 bases at V and 0 bases at J, with 8 bases between the two ends. From germline, CDR1 is MNHEY and CDR2 SVGAGI. The CDR3 consists of 15 residues. The CDR3 nucleotides read TGTGCCAGCAGTTACTCTCGGAGCCTGAACACTGAAGCTTTCTTT. As protein: CASSYSRSLNTEAFF.

This clone was counted a single time. The identical CDR3 is also encoded by other nucleotide sequences in the sample. This chain connects TRBV28 to TRBJ2-5; 8 bases align to TRBD2. CDR1 MDHEN and CDR2 SYDVKM come from the germline V gene. CDR3 size: 14 residues. Trimming cost V 5 bases and J 2 bases; bases outside gene matches: 4. CDR3 DNA: TGTGCCAGCAGTCCGGGAGGGTCACAAGAGACCCAGTACTTC. Translated: CASSPGGSQETQYF.

V gene TRBV6-5 combines with J gene TRBJ1-1; possible D gene TRBD1, 6 bases. This CDR3 spans 15 amino acids. Germline V gene sequence: CDR1 MNHEY, CDR2 SVGAGI. The V gene lost 0 bases and the J gene lost 5 bases, with 13 bases spanning the gap. CDR3 protein: CASSYSPGARTEAFF. CDR3 nucleotide sequence: TGTGCCAGCAGTTACTCCCCAGGGGCCCGAACTGAAGCTTTCTTT.

The chain combines TRBV28 with TRBJ2-7; no definite D call. Germline CDR1 reads MDHEN; CDR2 reads SYDVKM. The CDR3 totals 13 residues. Trimming pared 1 base from V and 4 bases from J, leaving 8 bases between. CDR3 bases: TGTGCCAGCAGTTTATACGGCAGGTACGAGCAGTACTTC. Translation: CASSLYGRYEQYF.

The genes are TRBV28 and TRBJ2-2, with D tentatively TRBD2 (7 bases). This CDR3 has 16 residues. Germline lookup yields CDR1 MDHEN and CDR2 SYDVKM. V dropped 7 bases and J dropped 4 bases, with 19 bases sitting between them. As DNA, the CDR3 is TGTGCCAGCATCCGGGGGGCGGGAGTGGCCACCGGGGAGCTGTTTTTT. Translating gives CASIRGAGVATGELFF.

This clone was counted ten times or more. V usage is TRBV7-2 and J usage is TRBJ2-1, with TRBD1 matching 7 bases. The CDR3 covers 16 residues. Germline assignment: CDR1 SGHTA and CDR2 FQGNSA. The V segment lost 5 bases and the J segment 2 bases; nucleotides outside the gene matches: 9. The CDR3 DNA reads TGTGCCAGCAGCCCCTCGACAGGGATCACCTACAATGAGCAGTTCTTC. Protein product: CASSPSTGITYNEQFF.

This clone was observed once. V gene TRBV29-1 combines with J gene TRBJ2-7, with D maybe TRBD2 (6 bases). Trimming pared 5 bases from V and 0 bases from J, leaving 14 bases between. CDR3 length: 14 residues. CDR1 SQVTM and CDR2 ANQGSEA come from the germline V gene. The CDR3 nucleotides read TGCAGCGTTAGCCGGGACTGGAACTCCTACGAGCAGTACTTC. Its protein product is CSVSRDWNSYEQYF.

The chain is built from TRBV18 and TRBJ2-7, with D possibly TRBD2 on 6 matching bases. Per the germline V gene, CDR1 is KGHSH and CDR2 is LQKENI. The V end was cut by 3 bases, the J end by 5 bases, with 17 bases between. The CDR3 spans 15 residues. The CDR3 nucleotides are TGTGCCAGCTCACCCGAGGGGACTCTCAGGGACGAGCAGTACTTC. The encoded protein is CASSPEGTLRDEQYF. Variable domain in full (rest from reference TRBV18 and TRBJ2-7): NAGVMQNPRHLVRRRGQEARLRCSPMKGHSHVYWYRQLPEEGLKFMVYLQKENIIDESGMPKERFSAEFPKEGPSILRIQQVVRGDSAAYFCASSPEGTLRDEQYFGPGTRLTVT.

The J gene is TRBJ1-5, the V gene TRBV19, with 8 bases fitting TRBD1. Germline-derived CDR1 and CDR2 are LNHDA and SQIVND (reference sequence). The CDR3 is 15 residues long. The V segment lost 6 bases and the J segment 0 bases; nucleotides outside the gene matches: 4. CDR3 residues: CASSTTGDSNQPQHF. The CDR3 DNA reads as TGTGCCAGTAGCACGACAGGGGATAGCAATCAGCCCCAGCATTTT.

This clone was counted a few times. CDR3 residues: CASSEAGTEAFF. The CDR3 coding sequence is TGTGCCAGCAGTGAAGCCGGCACTGAAGCTTTCTTT. The chain combines TRBV2 with TRBJ1-1; D ambiguous. Germline CDR1 reads SNHLY; CDR2 reads FYNNEI. The V end lost 0 bases, the J end lost 4 bases, and 3 bases lay between the germline ends. CDR3 length: 12 residues.

This chain links TRBV28 with TRBJ2-3; D is unclear. CDR1 and CDR2 (germline): MDHEN, SYDVKM. Trimming stripped 1 base from V and 0 bases from J, with 11 bases between. The CDR3 covers 16 residues. The chain's CDR3 is CASSLSSATSTDTQYF. CDR3 DNA sequence: TGTGCCAGCAGTTTATCAAGCGCCACCAGCACAGATACGCAGTATTTT.